Listed here is a single T cell receptor (beta chain). The sample comes from a study of blood T cell repertoires in COVID-19. For the study at large: T cells, B-cell-depleted T cells, or PBMCs provided the cDNA or gDNA that served as material.

Sequencing was performed with immunoSEQ multiplex PCR; in TCRdb, only in-frame clones are kept and a portion is missing. The sample consists of some 60,000 clones, around 83% of them appearing once. The source of this sequence is a man aged 45-65 years with COVID-19, enrolled during active disease. Input material: peripheral blood.

The CDR3 DNA reads TGTGCCAGCAGCTTCTCCCGACTAGCGGCGAACACCGGGGAGCTGTTTTTT. Its translation: CASSFSRLAANTGELFF. This sequence joins TRBV7-9 and TRBJ2-2; 9 bases match TRBD2. The germline gives CDR1 SEHNR, CDR2 FQNEAQ (reference sequence). The CDR3 runs to 17 residues. V lost 3 bases, J lost 0 bases, and 5 bases stayed unmatched.